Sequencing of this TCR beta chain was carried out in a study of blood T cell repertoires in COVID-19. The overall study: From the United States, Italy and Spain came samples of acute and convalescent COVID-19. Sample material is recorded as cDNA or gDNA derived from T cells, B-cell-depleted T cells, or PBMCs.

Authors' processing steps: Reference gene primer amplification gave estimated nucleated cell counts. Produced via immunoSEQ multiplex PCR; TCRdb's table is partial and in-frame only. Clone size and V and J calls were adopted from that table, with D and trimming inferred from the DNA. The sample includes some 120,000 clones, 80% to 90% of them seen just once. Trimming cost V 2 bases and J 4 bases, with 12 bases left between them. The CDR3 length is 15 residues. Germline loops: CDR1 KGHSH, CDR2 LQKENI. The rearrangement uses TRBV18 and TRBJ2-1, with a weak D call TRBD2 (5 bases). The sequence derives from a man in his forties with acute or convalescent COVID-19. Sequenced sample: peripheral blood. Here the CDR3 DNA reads TGTGCCAGCTCACCAGCCTCGGGGTGGTACAATGAGCAGTTCTTC. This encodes CASSPASGWYNEQFF.